Below are 26 T cell receptor beta chains sequenced from a single sample in a study of blood T cell repertoires in COVID-19 (dated by TCRdb to the early 2020s). Library generation was performed with the immunoSEQ multiplex PCR assay. In its TCRdb copy, this immuneACCESS table keeps in-frame sequences only and misses some clones. Where compared with another copy, unresolved V genes explain less than half of these, and the others have no known cause. The sample yields hundreds of thousands of clones; about 81% were counted once. Together, the top ten hold approximately 4.5% of the sample. Source material: PBMCs or T cells enriched from blood (not recorded which). These TCRs come from a man between 25 and 39 years old with acute COVID-19.

This sequence joins TRBV2 and TRBJ2-1; 11 positions match TRBD2. Germline CDR1 is SNHLY and CDR2 is FYNNEI. The CDR3 totals 16 residues. The V gene end was trimmed by 5 bases and the J gene end by 7 bases; junction bases not matched to a gene: 10. Written as DNA, the CDR3 is TGTGCCAGCAGTCGTACGTCTAGCGGGAGGAGGAATGAGCAGTTCTTC. This encodes CASSRTSSGRRNEQFF.

The chain combines TRBV10-2 with TRBJ1-5; D is perhaps TRBD1 (6 bases). Trimming removed 3 bases at V and 1 base at J, with 10 bases between. Germline CDR1 reads WSHSY; CDR2 reads SAAADI. The CDR3 loop spans 15 amino acids. This chain's CDR3 is CASSEGGASNQPQHF. The CDR3 DNA sequence: TGCGCCAGCAGTGAAGGGGGGGCAAGCAATCAGCCCCAGCATTTT.

The chain combines TRBV5-4 with TRBJ1-3, with D possibly TRBD1 on 5 matching bases. V lost 6 bases and J lost 3, with 19 bases in between. Per germline, CDR1 SGHNT and CDR2 YYREEE (reference sequence). The CDR3 extends over 16 amino acids. The CDR3 is CASTRRERDGGNTIYF. The CDR3 nucleotides read TGTGCCAGCACTCGGCGAGAGCGGGACGGTGGAAACACCATATATTTT.

The CDR3 DNA reads as TGTGCCAGCAGTGACGACAGATCCTCACCCCTCCACTTT. This sequence encodes CASSDDRSSPLHF. The rearrangement joins TRBV6-1 to TRBJ1-6, with D possibly TRBD1 on 5 matching bases. The CDR3 spans 13 residues. V shed 3 bases and J shed 10 bases, with 10 bases lying between them. Germline assignment: CDR1 MNHNS and CDR2 SASEGT.

The rearrangement uses TRBV7-8 and TRBJ1-2; TRBD1 matches at 10 bases. The CDR3 is made up of 13 amino acids. Trimming took 5 bases from V and 6 from J; bases not matched to a gene: 3. CDR1 and CDR2 (germline): SGHVS, FQNEAQ. CDR3 coding DNA: TGTGCCAGCAGCCGGACAGGGGGTAATGGCTACACCTTC. Protein product: CASSRTGGNGYTF.

The CDR3 loop is CATSRDFGTGDFNEQFF. CDR3 in DNA: TGTGCCACCAGCAGAGATTTTGGGACAGGGGACTTCAATGAGCAGTTCTTC. The chain joins TRBV15 to TRBJ2-1; 10 bases line up with TRBD1. CDR1 and CDR2 (germline): LNHNV, YYDKDF (reference sequence). Germline trimming cut 0 bases from V and 6 bases from J; bases unmatched to any gene: 8. The CDR3 covers 17 residues.

The CDR3 DNA reads TGTGCCACCAGCAGAGATGAGGGTAACTATGGCTACACCTTC. Protein: CATSRDEGNYGYTF. The chain couples TRBV15 to TRBJ1-2, with D unresolved. V lost 0 bases and J 1 base, leaving 6 bases between the germline ends. This CDR3 region has 14 residues. CDR1 and CDR2 from the germline V gene are LNHNV and YYDKDF (reference sequence).

The J gene is TRBJ2-1, the V gene TRBV7-2; 7 bases agree with TRBD2. Unmatched junction bases numbered 7, after V lost 5 bases and J lost 0 bases. Germline CDR1 is SGHTA and CDR2 is FQGNSA. The CDR3 extends over 16 amino acids. CDR3 nucleotide sequence: TGTGCCAGCAGCCCCTTAGCGGGCCCCTCCTACAATGAGCAGTTCTTC. Residues: CASSPLAGPSYNEQFF. Variable domain in full (rest from reference TRBV7-2 and TRBJ2-1): GAGVSQSPSNKVTEKGKDVELRCDPISGHTALYWYRQSLGQGLEFLIYFQGNSAPDKSGLPSDRFSAERTGGSVSTLTIQRTQQEDSAVYLCASSPLAGPSYNEQFFGPGTRLTVL.

The rearrangement uses TRBV5-8 and TRBJ1-4; a possible D gene is TRBD1 (5 bases). The CDR3 totals 14 residues. The V gene lost 0 bases and the J gene lost 7 bases, with 10 bases spanning the gap. Germline V gene sequence: CDR1 SGHTS, CDR2 YDEGEE. The CDR3 loop reads CASSLGGVGEKLFF. The CDR3 DNA is TGTGCCAGCAGCTTGGGGGGGGTTGGTGAAAAACTGTTTTTT. The complete variable domain, with remaining parts taken from reference TRBV5-8 and TRBJ1-4, reads EAGVTQSPTHLIKTRGQQATLRCSPISGHTSVYWYQQALGLGLQFLLWYDEGEERNRGNFPPRFSGRQFPNYSSELNVNALELEDSALYLCASSLGGVGEKLFFGSGTQLSVL.

The chain links TRBV18 to TRBJ2-1; a possible D gene is TRBD2 (5 bases). V dropped 3 bases and J dropped 0 bases, with 12 bases sitting between them. There are 16 residues in the CDR3. Germline V gene data show CDR1 as KGHSH and CDR2 as LQKENI. The CDR3 sequence is CASSPGQGSSYNEQFF. The CDR3, as DNA: TGTGCCAGCTCACCGGGCCAAGGGAGCTCCTACAATGAGCAGTTCTTC.

In its sample, this clone was seen once. Other DNA sequences in the sample encode the same CDR3. The chain recombines TRBV18 with TRBJ2-7; D may be TRBD2 (5 bases). With 6 bases removed from V and 2 bases from J, the gap between germline ends came to 11 bases. The CDR3 loop spans 13 amino acids. Germline V gene lookup returns CDR1 KGHSH and CDR2 LQKENI. Here the CDR3 DNA reads TGTGCCAGCTCCCCTAGGGAGACCTACGAGCAGTACGTC. It specifies CASSPRETYEQYV.

The chain links TRBV5-1 to TRBJ1-2; TRBD1 matches at 7 bases. CDR3 length: 14 residues. The junction had 5 bases not matched to a gene; V was cut back by 6 bases and J by 0 bases. Germline CDR1 and CDR2: SGHRS and YFSETQ. As DNA, the CDR3 is TGCGCCAGCACCCCGACAGGGTCTAACTATGGCTACACCTTC. It translates to CASTPTGSNYGYTF. Based on the CDR3 plus reference TRBV5-1 and TRBJ1-2, the full variable domain is KAGVTQTPRYLIKTRGQQVTLSCSPISGHRSVSWYQQTPGQGLQFLFEYFSETQRNKGNFPGRFSGRQFSNSRSEMNVSTLELGDSALYLCASTPTGSNYGYTFGSGTRLTVV.

V is TRBV23-1 and J is TRBJ2-1; 7 positions agree with TRBD1. TRBV23-1 is an ORF for which the function is uncertain. The CDR3 is 16 amino acids. J gave up 0 bases and V 3 bases, and 5 bases lay outside the gene matches. DNA for the CDR3: TGCGCCAGCAGTCATAAGGGACAGAACTCCTACAATGAGCAGTTCTTC. This encodes CASSHKGQNSYNEQFF.

This clone has a single count. The chain is built from TRBV7-9 and TRBJ2-7; 13 nucleotides match TRBD2. This CDR3 has 15 residues. V lost 8 bases to trimming and J lost 1 base; unmatched junction nucleotides: 5. Germline assignment: CDR1 SEHNR and CDR2 FQNEAQ (reference sequence). The CDR3 nucleotides are TGTGCCAGCGGGGGACTAGCGGGACTTTCCTACGAGCAGTACGTC. Translating it yields CASGGLAGLSYEQYV.

The chain couples TRBV10-3 to TRBJ2-1, with TRBD1 matching 9 bases. Germline V gene lookup returns CDR1 ENHRY and CDR2 SYGVKD. This CDR3 has 16 residues. The V segment lost 1 base and the J segment 7 bases; nucleotides outside the gene matches: 8. CDR3 coding DNA: TGTGCCATCAGTGAGTATGGGACAGGGTTTCAGAATGAGCAGTTCTTC. As protein: CAISEYGTGFQNEQFF.

The chain carries TRBV24-1 and TRBJ2-1; D call uncertain. Germline V gene sequence: CDR1 KGHDR, CDR2 SFDVKD. CDR3 length: 13 residues. V dropped 9 bases and J dropped 0 bases, with 8 bases sitting between them. DNA for the CDR3: TGTGCCACCTCGACGGGCTCCTACAATGAGCAGTTCTTC. Its translation: CATSTGSYNEQFF.

The J gene is TRBJ1-2, the V gene TRBV27, with D possibly matching TRBD1 (6 bases). The V end lost 7 bases, the J end lost 3 bases, and 12 bases lay between the germline ends. Germline loops: CDR1 MNHEY, CDR2 SMNVEV (reference sequence). The CDR3 totals 13 residues. The CDR3 DNA reads as TGTGCCAGCACTACCACAGGGTACTATGGCTACACCTTC. Amino acid sequence: CASTTTGYYGYTF.

Turning to this clone: The sample carries other DNA sequences with the same CDR3. The chain's CDR3 is CASRQGSTDTQYF. The CDR3 DNA is TGTGCCAGCAGACAGGGTAGCACAGATACGCAGTATTTT. V gene TRBV7-9 combines with J gene TRBJ2-3; a possible D gene is TRBD1 (6 bases). Trimming removed 6 bases at V and 0 bases at J, with 7 bases between. The CDR3 contains 13 residues. Looked up from germline, CDR1 is SEHNR and CDR2 is FQNEAQ (reference sequence).

To note about this clone: A much larger clone differs by one base, so this may be a read error. This chain joins TRBV5-1 and TRBJ2-2; 10 bases are shared with TRBD2. CDR1 SGHRS and CDR2 YFSETQ come from the germline V gene. This CDR3 region has 15 residues. With 0 bases clipped from V and 7 bases from J, the junction kept 3 bases outside the gene matches. The CDR3 nucleotides read TGCGCCAGCAGCTTGGAACTAGCGGGGAGCGGGGAGCTGTTTTTT. This gives the protein CASSLELAGSGELFF.

This clone showed up just once. CDR3: CASSRVGAGTDTQYF. Here the CDR3 DNA reads TGTGCCAGCAGCCGGGTGGGGGCTGGCACAGATACGCAGTATTTT. The J gene is TRBJ2-3, the V gene TRBV3-1 (or the pseudogene TRBV3-2); perhaps TRBD1 as D (6 bases). The V end lost 4 bases, the J end lost 1 base, and 12 bases lay between the germline ends. This CDR3 is built from 15 residues. Germline V CDR1 and CDR2: LGHDT, YNNKEL (reference sequence).

V and J are TRBV6-5 and TRBJ2-7; TRBD2 might be the D (7 bases). Per the germline V gene, CDR1 is MNHEY and CDR2 is SVGAGI. The CDR3 runs to 12 residues. The CDR3 DNA reads as TGTGCAAAGGTCGGGGGGCCACTGGAGCAGTACGTC. Translating it yields CAKVGGPLEQYV.

This clone was seen only a few times. The chain employs TRBV2 and TRBJ1-1; no firm D call. The germline CDR1 and CDR2 sequences are SNHLY and FYNNEI. Trimming cost V 7 bases and J 1 base, with 13 bases left between them. The CDR3 contains 14 residues. Here the CDR3 reads CASKLNFGNTEAFF. The CDR3 nucleotides read TGTGCCAGCAAACTAAATTTTGGGAACACTGAAGCTTTCTTT.

This clone was picked up one time. This sequence joins TRBV28 and TRBJ1-2; D gene uncertain. The CDR3 consists of 13 residues. The ends were cut back, 4 bases at V and 8 bases at J, with 14 bases in the middle. The germline V gene has CDR1 MDHEN and CDR2 SYDVKM. The CDR3 DNA reads TGTGCCAGCAGTTCCTCCATCCCAGGAGGCTACACCTTC. Residues: CASSSSIPGGYTF.

The V gene is TRBV6-1, the J gene TRBJ1-1, with D hard to call. The CDR3 length is 14 residues. Germline V CDR1 and CDR2: MNHNS, SASEGT. V gave up 0 bases and J gave up 6 bases, with 11 bases separating them. The CDR3 sequence is CASSEARVSSEAFF. The CDR3 nucleotides read TGTGCCAGCAGTGAAGCGCGGGTTAGCTCTGAAGCTTTCTTT.

The V call is TRBV10-2, the J call TRBJ2-1; no reliable D call. The V end was cut by 8 bases, the J end by 4 bases, with 15 bases between. Germline V lookup: CDR1 WSHSY, CDR2 SAAADI. The CDR3 is 14 amino acids. Here the CDR3 reads CASRLVDGYNEQFF. As DNA, the CDR3 is TGCGCCAGCCGGCTAGTTGATGGGTACAATGAGCAGTTCTTC.

The chain joins TRBV6-5 to TRBJ2-2, with TRBD1 matching over 10 bases. With 9 bases clipped from V and 5 bases from J, the junction kept 9 bases outside the gene matches. In germline, CDR1 is MNHEY, CDR2 SVGAGI. The CDR3 runs to 15 residues. The CDR3: CASQTGGSGTGELFF. CDR3 nucleotide sequence: TGTGCCAGTCAGACAGGGGGCTCGGGGACCGGGGAGCTGTTTTTT.